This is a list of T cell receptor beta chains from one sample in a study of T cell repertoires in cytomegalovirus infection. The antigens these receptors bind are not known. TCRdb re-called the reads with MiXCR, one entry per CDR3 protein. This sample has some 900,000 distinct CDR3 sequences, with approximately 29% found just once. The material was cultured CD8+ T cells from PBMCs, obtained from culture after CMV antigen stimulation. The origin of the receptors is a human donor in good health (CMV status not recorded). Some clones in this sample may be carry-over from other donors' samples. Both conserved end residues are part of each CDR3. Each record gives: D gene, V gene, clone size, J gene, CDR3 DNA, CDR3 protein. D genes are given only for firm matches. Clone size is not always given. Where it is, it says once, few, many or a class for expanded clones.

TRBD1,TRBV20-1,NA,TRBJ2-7,TGCAGTGCTGGGGGACAGAGATCCTACGAGCAGTACTTC,CSAGGQRSYEQYF
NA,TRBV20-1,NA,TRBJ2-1,TGCAGTGCTAGATGGGGCAGCTCCTACAATGAGCAGTTCTTC,CSARWGSSYNEQFF
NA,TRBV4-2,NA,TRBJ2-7,TGTGCCAGCAGTGAAAACACAGGCTACGAGCAGTACTTC,CASSENTGYEQYF
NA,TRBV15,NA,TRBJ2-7,TGTGCCACCAGCCCCCTGACAGGTTCCTACGAGCAGTACTTC,CATSPLTGSYEQYF
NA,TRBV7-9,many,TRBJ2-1,TGTGCCAGCAGCTTAGATTCGGGAGAGCAGTTCTTC,CASSLDSGEQFF
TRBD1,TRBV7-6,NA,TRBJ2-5,TGTGCCAGCAGCCCCGGGACAGGGGGTGGAGAGACCCAGTACTTC,CASSPGTGGGETQYF
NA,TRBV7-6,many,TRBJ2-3,TGTGCCAGCAGCTCCACAACTAGATTAAATCTGACCGCTAGCACAGATACGCAGTATTTT,CASSSTTRLNLTASTDTQYF
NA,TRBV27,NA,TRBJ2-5,TGTGCCAGCAAAAGTCAGGTTCCAGAGACCCAGTACTTC,CASKSQVPETQYF
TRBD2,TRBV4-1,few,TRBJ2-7,TGCGCCAGCAGCCAAGATCGACTAGCGGGGGAGAACTACGAGCAGTACTTC,CASSQDRLAGENYEQYF
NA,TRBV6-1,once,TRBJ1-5,TGTGCCAGCAGTCCCGGGACCCTTGAGGGTCAGCCCCAGCATTTT,CASSPGTLEGQPQHF